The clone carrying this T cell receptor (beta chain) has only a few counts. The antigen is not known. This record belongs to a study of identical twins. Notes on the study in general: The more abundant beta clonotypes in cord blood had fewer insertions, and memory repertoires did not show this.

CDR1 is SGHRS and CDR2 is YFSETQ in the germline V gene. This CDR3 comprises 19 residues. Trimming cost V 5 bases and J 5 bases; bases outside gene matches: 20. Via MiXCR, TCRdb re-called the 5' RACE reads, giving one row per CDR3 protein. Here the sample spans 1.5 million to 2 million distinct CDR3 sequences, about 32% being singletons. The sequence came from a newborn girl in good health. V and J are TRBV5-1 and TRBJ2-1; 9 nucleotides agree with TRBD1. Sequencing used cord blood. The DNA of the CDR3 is TGCGCCAGCAGAATCAGTGGGAACAGGGGGCCTTTCCCGAACAATGAGCAGTTCTTC. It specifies CASRISGNRGPFPNNEQFF. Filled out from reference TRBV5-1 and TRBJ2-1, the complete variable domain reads KAGVTQTPRYLIKTRGQQVTLSCSPISGHRSVSWYQQTPGQGLQFLFEYFSETQRNKGNFPGRFSGRQFSNSRSEMNVSTLELGDSALYLCASRISGNRGPFPNNEQFFGPGTRLTVL.